This TCR beta chain derives from a study of cytomegalovirus exposure and HLA in healthy donors. General study points: The Asian-associated ancestry cluster reportedly had fewer N-insertions than the roughly 720-donor mean in a later analysis.

This clone was detected once. Its antigen is not known. This PCR relied on a set of 60 Vbeta primers and 13 Jbeta primers. Assay: immunoSEQ multiplex PCR; the TCRdb copy retains only in-frame clones and omits some. The table shows approximately 170,000 clones, with around 68% occurring only once. Sequencing was carried out using PBMCs. This TCR came from a man in his fifties in good health and CMV-seronegative.

CDR3: CASSPGSEREYEQYF. The CDR3 nucleotides read TGCGCCAGCAGCCCGGGGTCGGAGAGGGAGTACGAGCAGTACTTC. The rearrangement uses TRBV5-1 and TRBJ2-7, with D perhaps TRBD2 (5 bases). V was trimmed by 4 bases and J by 4 bases, leaving 18 bases between them. Germline CDR1 and CDR2: SGHRS and YFSETQ. The CDR3 extends over 15 amino acids.